Here is one TCR beta chain with its context. What it binds is unknown. This sample was included in a study of T cells after posttransplantation cyclophosphamide. Findings and caveats of the study: TRB clonality was highly associated with recipient CMV seropositivity and reactivation. Blood and skin or GI T cell repertoires showed limited TRB overlap. Later post-transplant blood repertoires were often dominated by donor CD8+ memory clones.

This table comes from immunoSEQ multiplex PCR, and its TCRdb copy is limited to in-frame clones, with some not included. The top ten hold 3.5% to 4% of the sample, which has about 16,000 clones, around 86% seen once. The germline V gene has CDR1 MNHNS and CDR2 SASEGT. V was trimmed by 2 bases and J by 9 bases, leaving 20 bases between them. The CDR3 totals 17 residues. Methotrexate plus calcineurin inhibitor accompanied controls' myeloablative marrow transplants; sampling was 1 year later. V is TRBV6-1 and J is TRBJ1-6, with D perhaps matching TRBD1 (5 bases). This clonotype was sampled from a male patient in his fifties who received an allogeneic stem cell transplant from an unrelated donor, was CMV-positive, and had chronic GVHD only. Some T cells may be provided by the graft donor. Sequenced material: PBMCs, taken after an allogeneic stem cell transplant with a calcineurin inhibitor and methotrexate. The CDR3 loop is CASSENLGGFRGSPLHF. The CDR3 bases are TGTGCCAGCAGTGAAAATTTGGGGGGTTTTCGGGGTTCACCCCTCCACTTT.